These 24 T cell receptor beta chains share one sample of origin, sequenced in a study of blood T cell repertoires in COVID-19. Measured with immunoSEQ multiplex PCR; TCRdb has only the in-frame clones, and not every one. The repertoire holds approximately 96,000 clones, with 85% to 95% as singletons. Sequencing was carried out using peripheral blood. The receptors derive from a man in his sixties with acute or convalescent COVID-19.

This sequence joins TRBV9 and TRBJ2-3; 12 bases line up with TRBD2. Germline V gene lookup returns CDR1 SGDLS and CDR2 YYNGEE. CDR3 length: 16 residues. V dropped 5 bases and J dropped 2; count of bases not matched to a gene: 6. CDR3: CASSEGLAGPTDTQYF. CDR3 DNA: TGTGCCAGCAGTGAGGGACTAGCGGGCCCCACAGATACGCAGTATTTT.

The chain links TRBV7-2 to TRBJ1-2; D possibly corresponds to TRBD1 (6 bases). The ends were cut back, 5 bases at V and 8 bases at J, with 15 bases in the middle. Germline-derived CDR1 and CDR2 are SGHTA and FQGNSA. The CDR3 runs 13 residues. The CDR3 DNA sequence: TGTGCCAGCAGCCTGGCGGGGGGCTGGGGCTACACCTTC. This encodes CASSLAGGWGYTF.

This chain uses TRBV6-4 with TRBJ1-6, with TRBD1 identical over 8 bases. V gave up 6 bases and J gave up 7 bases; unmatched junction bases: 5. CDR1 and CDR2 from the germline V gene are MRHNA and SNTAGT. CDR3 length: 14 residues. CDR3 residues: CASRSGGVNSPLHF. The CDR3 region has the DNA TGTGCCAGCAGGTCAGGGGGCGTGAATTCACCCCTCCACTTT.

The chain links TRBV6-2 or TRBV6-3 to TRBJ1-1; possible D gene TRBD1, 6 bases. Germline V CDR1 and CDR2: MNHEY, SVGEGT. The CDR3 contains 17 residues. V lost 2 bases and J lost 0, with 16 bases in between. The CDR3 region has the DNA TGTGCCAGCAGTTACCCCGAGACAGGCCTGATGAACACTGAAGCTTTCTTT. It is translated as CASSYPETGLMNTEAFF.

V gene TRBV24-1 combines with J gene TRBJ1-5; D is ambiguous. The CDR3 runs 14 residues. The V gene lost 5 bases and the J gene lost 0 bases, with 7 bases spanning the gap. Germline CDR1 is KGHDR and CDR2 is SFDVKD. CDR3 bases: TGTGCCACCAGTGTCTCTAATAGCAATCAGCCCCAGCATTTT. The encoded protein is CATSVSNSNQPQHF.

Note on this clone: A junction end diverges from the germline sequence, so it may reflect a read error. J is TRBJ2-1 and V is TRBV7-7; 7 bases agree with TRBD2. The CDR3 contains 16 residues. Germline V gene data show CDR1 as SSHAT and CDR2 as FNYEAQ (reference sequence). For the CDR3, the DNA is TGTGCTAGCAGCTTAGTTGCGGGAGCCTCCTACAATGAGCAGTTCTTC. Its protein product is CASSLVAGASYNEQFF.

The genes are TRBV7-3 and TRBJ2-6; a weak D match, TRBD2 (6 bases). Trimming shortened V by 5 bases and J by 0 bases, and 17 bases separated the two germline ends. The CDR3 spans 18 residues. Germline V gene lookup returns CDR1 SGHTA and CDR2 FQGTGA. In DNA, the CDR3 is TGTGCCAGCAGCCCCCGGGACTGGGGAAGCTCTGGGGCCAACGTCCTGACTTTC. It specifies CASSPRDWGSSGANVLTF.

This clone was found once. The same CDR3 arises from other DNA sequences in this sample as well. This chain joins TRBV18 and TRBJ2-7, with a tentative D call TRBD2 (5 bases). The CDR3 covers 14 residues. In germline, CDR1 is KGHSH, CDR2 LQKENI. Trimming removed 6 bases from V and 2 bases from J, with 14 bases in between. CDR3 DNA sequence: TGTGCCAGCTCTGACCGGACTGGCACCTACGAGCAGTACTTC. Amino acids: CASSDRTGTYEQYF. Variable domain in full (rest from reference TRBV18 and TRBJ2-7): NAGVMQNPRHLVRRRGQEARLRCSPMKGHSHVYWYRQLPEEGLKFMVYLQKENIIDESGMPKERFSAEFPKEGPSILRIQQVVRGDSAAYFCASSDRTGTYEQYFGPGTRLTVT.

The chain has TRBV7-2 and TRBJ1-1, with TRBD1 matching over 8 bases. The CDR3 runs 14 residues. V was clipped by 5 bases and J by 4 bases; unmatched bases: 6. From germline, CDR1 is SGHTA and CDR2 FQGNSA. Here the CDR3 DNA reads TGTGCCAGCAGCGTACAGGGGGAAAGCACTGAAGCTTTCTTT. Encoded protein: CASSVQGESTEAFF.

The V gene is TRBV28, the J gene TRBJ1-1; D not resolved. Looked up from germline, CDR1 is MDHEN and CDR2 is SYDVKM. V lost 3 bases and J 1 base, leaving 3 bases between the germline ends. CDR3 size: 12 residues. The CDR3 sequence: CASSFKNTEAFF. CDR3 bases: TGTGCCAGCAGTTTCAAGAACACTGAAGCTTTCTTT.

This clone was counted only a few times. The genes are TRBV24-1 and TRBJ2-2; D is unresolved. The V gene lost 3 bases and the J gene lost 3 bases, with 10 bases spanning the gap. The CDR3 loop spans 15 amino acids. The V gene's germline CDR1 is KGHDR and CDR2 SFDVKD. The CDR3 sequence: CATSDADRDTGELFF. DNA of the CDR3: TGTGCCACCAGTGATGCCGACCGGGACACCGGGGAGCTGTTTTTT.

The chain employs TRBV14 and TRBJ1-4; 9 bases agree with TRBD1. The V and J ends lost 4 bases and 3 bases, in that order; junction bases with no gene match: 9. CDR1 and CDR2 from the germline V gene are SGHDN and FVKESK. This CDR3 spans 17 amino acids. The CDR3 spells CASSRTTGGWANEKLFF. CDR3 DNA sequence: TGTGCCAGCAGCCGAACCACAGGGGGCTGGGCTAATGAAAAACTGTTTTTT.

The J gene is TRBJ2-1, the V gene TRBV5-4; D gene uncertain. The CDR3 is 15 amino acids. CDR1 is SGHNT, CDR2 YYREEE, per germline (reference sequence). Trimming stripped 4 bases from V and 0 bases from J, with 11 bases between. The CDR3 sequence: CASSTPDNSYNEQFF. CDR3 sequence (DNA): TGTGCCAGCAGCACCCCAGACAACTCCTACAATGAGCAGTTCTTC.

This rearrangement joins TRBV15 to TRBJ2-7, with D unclear. The CDR3 loop spans 15 amino acids. CDR1 and CDR2 from the germline V gene are LNHNV and YYDKDF (reference sequence). V gave up 0 bases and J gave up 1 base, with 10 bases separating them. The CDR3 DNA sequence: TGTGCCACCAGCAGAGATCCCGGGTATTCCTACGAGCAGTACTTC. Translating gives CATSRDPGYSYEQYF.

The chain carries TRBV4-2 and TRBJ2-1; 9 bases agree with TRBD2. V shed 3 bases, J shed 8 bases, and the junction held 14 bases outside the gene matches. The CDR3 extends over 17 amino acids. Per the germline V gene, CDR1 is LGHNA and CDR2 is YNFKEQ. The CDR3 sequence is CASSHSRRREGFDEQFF. CDR3 nucleotide sequence: TGTGCCAGCAGCCATTCCCGAAGGCGGGAGGGATTCGATGAGCAGTTCTTC.

The J gene is TRBJ2-7, the V gene TRBV6-5; TRBD2 matches 7 bases. This CDR3 region has 15 residues. Trimming at V came to 7 bases and at J to 3 bases, leaving 12 bases not matched to a gene. Germline V gene sequence: CDR1 MNHEY, CDR2 SVGAGI. CDR3 DNA: TGTGCCAGCAAATACACTAGCGCTGGTTTCTACGAGCAGTACTTC. This encodes CASKYTSAGFYEQYF.

CDR3 in DNA: TGCGCCAGCAGCCAAGGCTACGGAGGGGGGGATGAGCAGTTCTTC. Translating gives CASSQGYGGGDEQFF. J is TRBJ2-1 and V is TRBV4-3; D perhaps matches TRBD2 (7 bases). Germline CDR1 reads LGHNA; CDR2 reads YSLEER. The ends were cut back, 1 base at V and 8 bases at J, with 15 bases in the middle. The CDR3 is 15 amino acids.

This clone was seen only a few times. V usage is TRBV7-2 and J usage is TRBJ2-1; 8 bases are a match to TRBD2. CDR3 length equals 16 residues. The junction had 12 bases not matched to a gene; V was cut back by 5 bases and J by 6 bases. In germline, CDR1 is SGHTA, CDR2 FQGNSA. In DNA form, the CDR3 reads TGTGCCAGCAGCCCAATGAAGCGGGAGTGGTTCAATGAGCAGTTCTTC. Translated, it gives CASSPMKREWFNEQFF.

The rearrangement uses TRBV6-5 and TRBJ1-6, with a possible D match to TRBD1 (6 bases). With 6 bases removed from V and 6 bases from J, the gap between germline ends came to 15 bases. CDR1 is MNHEY, CDR2 SVGAGI, per germline. This CDR3 has 15 residues. CDR3 amino acids: CASSQTGGLNSPLHF. The CDR3, as DNA: TGTGCCAGCAGCCAGACCGGGGGGCTTAATTCACCCCTCCACTTT.

The J gene is TRBJ2-1, the V gene TRBV28; D may be TRBD2 (5 bases). The V gene's germline CDR1 is MDHEN and CDR2 SYDVKM. The CDR3 totals 15 residues. V lost 5 bases, J lost 0 bases, and 11 bases lay in between. The CDR3, as DNA: TGTGCCAGCAGTCCTCAGCGGAGCTCCTACAATGAGCAGTTCTTC. This sequence encodes CASSPQRSSYNEQFF.

This chain connects TRBV28 to TRBJ1-1; D not certain. CDR1 is MDHEN and CDR2 is SYDVKM in the germline V gene. V lost 7 bases to trimming and J lost 4 bases, with 22 bases between them. This CDR3 comprises 16 residues. CDR3 protein: CASTRVPPISGTEAFF. CDR3 DNA sequence: TGTGCCAGCACGCGGGTGCCGCCTATCTCGGGCACTGAAGCTTTCTTT.

The chain is built from TRBV6-5 and TRBJ2-1, with no clear D. CDR3 length: 16 amino acids. The germline gives CDR1 MNHEY, CDR2 SVGAGI. Trimming cost V 0 bases and J 6 bases, with 15 bases left between them. In DNA form, the CDR3 reads TGTGCCAGCAGTTACTCGATGGCGGTGCCCGTCAATGAGCAGTTCTTC. This codes for CASSYSMAVPVNEQFF.

Details on this clone: The junction does not match germline at one end; this may be a read error. The chain joins TRBV24-1 to TRBJ2-7; D call uncertain. Germline CDR1 reads KGHDR; CDR2 reads SFDVKD. This CDR3 has 12 residues. The CDR3 nucleotides read TGTGCCACCGGTGACACCCTAGGCGAGCAGTACTTC. Translated: CATGDTLGEQYF.

The chain combines TRBV7-8 with TRBJ1-5, with 8 nucleotides matching TRBD1. Trimming removed 4 bases from V and 5 bases from J; junction bases left unmatched: 10. CDR1 and CDR2 from the germline V gene are SGHVS and FQNEAQ. The CDR3 sequence is 16 residues long. The CDR3 DNA sequence: TGTGCCAGCAGCTCAGAACGGGGGACAGGAGATCAGCCCCAGCATTTT. Translating it yields CASSSERGTGDQPQHF.